The clone carrying this TCR beta chain has only a few counts. Its antigen is as yet unknown. The data originate from a study of regulatory T cells in long-lasting Graves disease. According to the study, TCR beta libraries were built with iRepertoire HTBI primers and CDR3-region Arm-PCR. TCRdb processed the multiplex PCR reads anew with MiXCR; each CDR3 protein has one entry. The sample lists about 430,000 distinct CDR3 sequences; 15% were seen once. Findings of the study overall: Only a small sample size was used, which may have cut accuracy.

The V gene lost 6 bases and the J gene lost 7 bases, with 22 bases spanning the gap. This CDR3 spans 16 amino acids. In germline, CDR1 is MNHEY, CDR2 SVGEGT. The time point denotes: newly diagnosed GD, antithyroid drugs for less than 3 months. Preparation of the TCR library used RNA extracted from PBMCs. These data were also filed under a second study, of T cells in Graves' hyperthyroidism and ophthalmopathy. That source adds: Exclusion of patients followed from uncontrolled infection, other autoimmune disease, pregnancy or lactation. TCR CDR3 underwent first-round RT-PCR with the HTBI primer set. The majority of expanded thyroid clonotypes above 0.001 also appeared in blood.

The sequence was collected from a woman in her forties with Graves disease. The specimen was peripheral blood mononuclear cells (PBMCs), collected at new diagnosis, from a patient treated with antithyroid drugs. This chain links TRBV6-2 or TRBV6-3 with TRBJ1-5, with D perhaps matching TRBD1 (6 bases). The CDR3 DNA is TGTGCCAGCAGACGACTGAAAGGACAGCGAACACAGCCCCAGCATTTT. This encodes CASRRLKGQRTQPQHF.